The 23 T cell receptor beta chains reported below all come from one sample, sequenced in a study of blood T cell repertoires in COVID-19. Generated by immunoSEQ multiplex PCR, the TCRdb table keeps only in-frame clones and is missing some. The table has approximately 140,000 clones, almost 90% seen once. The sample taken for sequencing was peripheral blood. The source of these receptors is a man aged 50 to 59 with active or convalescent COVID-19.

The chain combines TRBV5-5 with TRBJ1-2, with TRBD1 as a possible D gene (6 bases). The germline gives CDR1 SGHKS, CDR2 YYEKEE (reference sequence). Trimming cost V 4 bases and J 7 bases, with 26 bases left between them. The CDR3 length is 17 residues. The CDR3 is CASSPSQVARGASGYTF. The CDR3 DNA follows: TGTGCCAGCAGCCCGTCCCAAGTGGCACGGGGGGCGTCTGGCTACACCTTC. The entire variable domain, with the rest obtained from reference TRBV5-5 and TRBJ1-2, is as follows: DAGVTQSPTHLIKTRGQQVTLRCSPISGHKSVSWYQQVLGQGPQFIFQYYEKEERGRGNFPDRFSARQFPNYSSELNVNALLLGDSALYLCASSPSQVARGASGYTFGSGTRLTVV.

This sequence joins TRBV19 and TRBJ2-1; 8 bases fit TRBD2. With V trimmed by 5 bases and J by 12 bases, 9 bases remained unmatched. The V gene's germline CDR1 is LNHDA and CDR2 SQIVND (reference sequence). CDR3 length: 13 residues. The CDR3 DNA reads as TGTGCCAGTAGTCCACAGGCCGGGAGGGGGCAGTTCTTC. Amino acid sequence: CASSPQAGRGQFF. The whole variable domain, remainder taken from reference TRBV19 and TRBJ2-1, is DGGITQSPKYLFRKEGQNVTLSCEQNLNHDAMYWYRQDPGQGLRLIYYSQIVNDFQKGDIAEGYSVSREKKESFPLTVTSAQKNPTAFYLCASSPQAGRGQFFGPGTRLTVL.

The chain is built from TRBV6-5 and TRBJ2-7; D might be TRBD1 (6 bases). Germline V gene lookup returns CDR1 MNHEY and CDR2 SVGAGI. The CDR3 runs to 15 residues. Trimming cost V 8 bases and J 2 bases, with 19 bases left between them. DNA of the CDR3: TGTGCCAGCGGGCACAGGGCTCCCGGGGCCTACGAGCAGTACTTC. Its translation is CASGHRAPGAYEQYF.

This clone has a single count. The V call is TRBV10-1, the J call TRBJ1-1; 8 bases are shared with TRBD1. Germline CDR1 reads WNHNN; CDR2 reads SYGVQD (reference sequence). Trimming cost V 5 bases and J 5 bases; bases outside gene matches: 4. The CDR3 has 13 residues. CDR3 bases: TGCGCCAGCAGTTTTGACAGGGGTACTGAAGCTTTCTTT. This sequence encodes CASSFDRGTEAFF.

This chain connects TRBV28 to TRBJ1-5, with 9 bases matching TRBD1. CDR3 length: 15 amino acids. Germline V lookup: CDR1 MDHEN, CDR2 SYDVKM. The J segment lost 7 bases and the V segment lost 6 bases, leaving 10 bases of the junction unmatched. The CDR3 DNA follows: TGTGCCAGCAGCGGAGATGGGACAGGGCGACAGCCCCAGCATTTT. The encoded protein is CASSGDGTGRQPQHF.

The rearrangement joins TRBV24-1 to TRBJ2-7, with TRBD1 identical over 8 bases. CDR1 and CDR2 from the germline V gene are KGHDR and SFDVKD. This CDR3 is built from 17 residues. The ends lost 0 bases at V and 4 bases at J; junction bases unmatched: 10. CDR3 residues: CATSDLQLAQGAYEQYF. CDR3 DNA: TGTGCCACCAGTGATTTGCAACTCGCCCAGGGGGCATACGAGCAGTACTTC.

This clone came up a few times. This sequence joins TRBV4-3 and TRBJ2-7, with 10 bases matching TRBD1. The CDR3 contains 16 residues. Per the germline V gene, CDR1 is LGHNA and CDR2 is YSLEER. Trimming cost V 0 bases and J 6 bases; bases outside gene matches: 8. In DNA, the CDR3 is TGCGCCAGCAGCCAAGAAAGGACAGGGGGAATTGGCGAGCAGTACTTC. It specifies CASSQERTGGIGEQYF.

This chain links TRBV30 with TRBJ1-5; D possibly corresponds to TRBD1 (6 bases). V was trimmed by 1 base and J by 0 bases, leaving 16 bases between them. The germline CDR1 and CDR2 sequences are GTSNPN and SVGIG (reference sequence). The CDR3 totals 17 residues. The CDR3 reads CAWSARTASYSNQPQHF. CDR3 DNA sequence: TGTGCCTGGAGTGCTCGGACAGCGAGCTATAGCAATCAGCCCCAGCATTTT.

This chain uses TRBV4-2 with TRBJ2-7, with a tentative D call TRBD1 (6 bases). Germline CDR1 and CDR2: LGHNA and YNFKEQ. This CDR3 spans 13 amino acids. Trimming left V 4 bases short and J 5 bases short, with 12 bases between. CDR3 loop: CASSLTGADEQYF. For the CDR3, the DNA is TGTGCCAGCAGCCTGACAGGTGCAGACGAGCAGTACTTC.

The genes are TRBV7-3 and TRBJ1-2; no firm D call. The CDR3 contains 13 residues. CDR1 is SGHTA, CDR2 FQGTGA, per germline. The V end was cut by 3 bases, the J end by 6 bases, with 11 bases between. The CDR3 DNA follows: TGTGCCAGCAGCTTTACCTTGGCGGATGGCTACACCTTC. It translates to CASSFTLADGYTF.

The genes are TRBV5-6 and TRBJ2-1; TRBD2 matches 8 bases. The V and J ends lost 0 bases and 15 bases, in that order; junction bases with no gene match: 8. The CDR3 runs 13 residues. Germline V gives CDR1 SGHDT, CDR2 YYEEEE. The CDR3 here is CASSLAGTSNSFF. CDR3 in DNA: TGTGCCAGCAGCTTGGCCGGGACTAGTAATTCGTTCTTC.

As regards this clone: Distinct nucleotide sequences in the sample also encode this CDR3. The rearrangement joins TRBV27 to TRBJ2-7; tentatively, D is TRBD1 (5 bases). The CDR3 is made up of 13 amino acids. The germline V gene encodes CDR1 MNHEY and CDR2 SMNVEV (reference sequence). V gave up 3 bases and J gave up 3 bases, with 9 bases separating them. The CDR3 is CASSLTENYEQYF. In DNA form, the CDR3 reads TGTGCCAGCAGTTTGACAGAAAACTACGAGCAGTACTTC.

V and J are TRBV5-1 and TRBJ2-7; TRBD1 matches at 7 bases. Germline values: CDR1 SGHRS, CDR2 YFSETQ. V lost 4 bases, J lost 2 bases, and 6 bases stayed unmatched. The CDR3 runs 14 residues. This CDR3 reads CASSTGTDPYEQYF. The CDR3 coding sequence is TGCGCCAGCAGCACCGGGACAGACCCCTACGAGCAGTACTTC.

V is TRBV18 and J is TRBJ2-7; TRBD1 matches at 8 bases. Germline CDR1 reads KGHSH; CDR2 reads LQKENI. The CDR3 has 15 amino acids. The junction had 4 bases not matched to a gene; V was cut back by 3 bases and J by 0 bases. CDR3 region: CASSPRQGSSYEQYF. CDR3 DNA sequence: TGTGCCAGCTCACCCCGACAGGGGAGCTCCTACGAGCAGTACTTC. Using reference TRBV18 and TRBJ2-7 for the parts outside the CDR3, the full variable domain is NAGVMQNPRHLVRRRGQEARLRCSPMKGHSHVYWYRQLPEEGLKFMVYLQKENIIDESGMPKERFSAEFPKEGPSILRIQQVVRGDSAAYFCASSPRQGSSYEQYFGPGTRLTVT.

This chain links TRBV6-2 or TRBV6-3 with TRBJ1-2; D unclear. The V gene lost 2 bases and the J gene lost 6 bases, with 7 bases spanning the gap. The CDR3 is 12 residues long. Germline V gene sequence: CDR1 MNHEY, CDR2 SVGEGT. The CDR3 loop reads CASSYQFNGYTF. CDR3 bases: TGTGCCAGCAGTTACCAGTTCAATGGCTACACCTTC.

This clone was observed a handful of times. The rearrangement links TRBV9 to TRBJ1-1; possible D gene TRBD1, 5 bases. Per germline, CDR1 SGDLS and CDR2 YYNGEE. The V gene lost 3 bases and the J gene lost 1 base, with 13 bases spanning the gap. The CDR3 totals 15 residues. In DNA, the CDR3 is TGTGCCAGCAGCGCACACAGCGGGGCGAACACTGAAGCTTTCTTT. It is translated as CASSAHSGANTEAFF.

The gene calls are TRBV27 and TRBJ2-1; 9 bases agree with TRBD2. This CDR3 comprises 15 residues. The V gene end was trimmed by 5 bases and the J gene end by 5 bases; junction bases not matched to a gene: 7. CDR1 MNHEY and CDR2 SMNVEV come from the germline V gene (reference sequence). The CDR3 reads CASSLTRTSDNEQFF. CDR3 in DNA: TGTGCCAGCAGTCTCACCCGGACTAGCGACAATGAGCAGTTCTTC.

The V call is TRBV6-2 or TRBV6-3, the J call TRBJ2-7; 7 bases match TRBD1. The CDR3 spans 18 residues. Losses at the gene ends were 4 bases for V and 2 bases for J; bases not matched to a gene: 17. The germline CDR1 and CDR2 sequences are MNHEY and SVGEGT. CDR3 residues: CASSSGSRRTGFPYEQYF. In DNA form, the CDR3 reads TGTGCCAGCAGTTCGGGATCTAGACGGACAGGTTTTCCCTACGAGCAGTACTTC.

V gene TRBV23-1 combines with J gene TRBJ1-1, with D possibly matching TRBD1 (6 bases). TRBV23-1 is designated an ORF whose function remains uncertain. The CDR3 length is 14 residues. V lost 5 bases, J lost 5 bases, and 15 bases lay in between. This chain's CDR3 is CASSYHREGTEAFF. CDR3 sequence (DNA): TGCGCCAGCAGTTACCACAGGGAAGGGACTGAAGCTTTCTTT.

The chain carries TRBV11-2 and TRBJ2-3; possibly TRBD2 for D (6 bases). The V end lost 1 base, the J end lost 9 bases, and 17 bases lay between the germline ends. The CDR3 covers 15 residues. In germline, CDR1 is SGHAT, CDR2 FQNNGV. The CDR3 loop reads CASSLVVAAGMTQYF. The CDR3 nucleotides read TGTGCCAGCAGCTTAGTGGTGGCGGCGGGGATGACGCAGTATTTT.

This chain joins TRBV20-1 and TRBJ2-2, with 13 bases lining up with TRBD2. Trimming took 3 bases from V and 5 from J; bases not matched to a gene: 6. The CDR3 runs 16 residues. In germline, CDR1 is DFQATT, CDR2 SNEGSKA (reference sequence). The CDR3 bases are TGCAGTGCTAGTGGACTAGCGGGAGTAAAAACCGGGGAGCTGTTTTTT. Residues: CSASGLAGVKTGELFF.

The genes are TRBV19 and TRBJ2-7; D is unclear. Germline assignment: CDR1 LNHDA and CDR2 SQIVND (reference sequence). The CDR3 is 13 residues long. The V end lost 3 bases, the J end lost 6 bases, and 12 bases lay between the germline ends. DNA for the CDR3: TGTGCCAGTAGTATCCCCAGGTCTGGCGAGCAGTACTTC. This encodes CASSIPRSGEQYF.

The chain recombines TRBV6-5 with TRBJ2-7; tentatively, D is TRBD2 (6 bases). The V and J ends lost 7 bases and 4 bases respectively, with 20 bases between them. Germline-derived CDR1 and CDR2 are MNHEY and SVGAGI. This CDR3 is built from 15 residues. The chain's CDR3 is CASTPWGLDMYEQYF. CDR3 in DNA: TGTGCCAGCACCCCTTGGGGACTGGACATGTACGAGCAGTACTTC.